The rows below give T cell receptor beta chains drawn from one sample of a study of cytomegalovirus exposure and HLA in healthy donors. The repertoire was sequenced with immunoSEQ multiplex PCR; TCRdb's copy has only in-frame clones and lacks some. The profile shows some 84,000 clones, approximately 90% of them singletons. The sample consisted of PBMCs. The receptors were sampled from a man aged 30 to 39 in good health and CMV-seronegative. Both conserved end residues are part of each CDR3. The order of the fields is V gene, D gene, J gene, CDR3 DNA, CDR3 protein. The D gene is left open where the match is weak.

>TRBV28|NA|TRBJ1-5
TGTGCCAGCAGGGTCGGTCATCAGCCCCAGCATTTT
CASRVGHQPQHF
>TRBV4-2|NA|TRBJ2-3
TGTGCCAGCAGCCAAGAACAGAACACAGATACGCAGTATTTT
CASSQEQNTDTQYF
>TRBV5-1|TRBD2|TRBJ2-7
TGCGCCAGCAGCGTCCTAGCGGGAGTGAGCTACGAGCAGTACTTC
CASSVLAGVSYEQYF
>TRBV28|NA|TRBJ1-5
TGTGCCAGCACTGAGGCCGGAGTCAATCAGCCCCAGCATTTT
CASTEAGVNQPQHF
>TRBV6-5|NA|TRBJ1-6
TGTGCCAGCAGATATCTACGGGGGTTGGGTTCACCCCTCCACTTT
CASRYLRGLGSPLHF
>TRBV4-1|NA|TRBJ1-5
TGCGCCAGCAGCCAAGCTGCAGGTTTGGGGGGGCCCCAGCATTTT
CASSQAAGLGGPQHF
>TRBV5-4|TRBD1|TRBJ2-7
TGTGCCAGCAGTACCCGGGACAGGGGCTCCGAGCAGTACTTC
CASSTRDRGSEQYF
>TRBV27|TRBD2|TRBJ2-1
TGTGCCAGCTGGAAGCGGGGAGTCGGGTTGGGTGAGCAGTTCTTC
CASWKRGVGLGEQFF
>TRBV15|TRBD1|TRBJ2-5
TGTGCCACCAGGACGGGACAGGGGGCAGGGGAGACCCAGTACTTC
CATRTGQGAGETQYF
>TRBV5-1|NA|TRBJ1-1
TGCGCCAGCAGTCGAGGGGGGAACACTGAAGCTTTCTTT
CASSRGGNTEAFF
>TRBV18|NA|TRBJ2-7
TGTGCCAGCTCACCGAGGGACACCGACTACGAGCAGTACTTC
CASSPRDTDYEQYF
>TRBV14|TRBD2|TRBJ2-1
TGTGCCAGCAGTCCACTAGCGGGAGTTGCCTACAATGAGCAGTTCTTC
CASSPLAGVAYNEQFF
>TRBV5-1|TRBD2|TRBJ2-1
TGCGCCAGCAGCCCGATCCGGGGGGGCCACAATGAGCAGTTCTTC
CASSPIRGGHNEQFF
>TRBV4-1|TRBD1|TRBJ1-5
TGCGCCAGCAGCCCTAGGCCCGGGACAGAAAATCAGCCCCAGCATTTT
CASSPRPGTENQPQHF
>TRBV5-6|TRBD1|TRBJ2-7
TGTGCCAGCAGCTTTGGGACAGGGGGCAAGGACAAGTACTACGAGCAGTACTTC
CASSFGTGGKDKYYEQYF
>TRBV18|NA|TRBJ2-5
TGTGCCAGCTCAATTGCAGGGCAAGAGACCCAGTACTTC
CASSIAGQETQYF
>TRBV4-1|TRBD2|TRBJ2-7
TGCGCCAGCAGCCAACGCACTAGCGGGACGGGGAACGAGCAGTACTTC
CASSQRTSGTGNEQYF